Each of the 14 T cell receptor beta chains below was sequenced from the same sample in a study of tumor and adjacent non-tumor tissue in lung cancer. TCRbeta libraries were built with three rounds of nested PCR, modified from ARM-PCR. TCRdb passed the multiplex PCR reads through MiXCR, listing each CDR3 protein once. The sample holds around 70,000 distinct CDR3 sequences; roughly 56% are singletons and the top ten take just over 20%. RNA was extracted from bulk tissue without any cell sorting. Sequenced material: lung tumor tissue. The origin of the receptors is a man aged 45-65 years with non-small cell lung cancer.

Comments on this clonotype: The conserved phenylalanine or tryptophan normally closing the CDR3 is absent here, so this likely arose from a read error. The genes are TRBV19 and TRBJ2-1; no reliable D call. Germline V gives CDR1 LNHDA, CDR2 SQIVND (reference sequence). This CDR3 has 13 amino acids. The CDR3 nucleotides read TGTGCCAGTAGGAGTATACCAAGCAATGCGCAGTTCCTC. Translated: CASRSIPSNAQFL.

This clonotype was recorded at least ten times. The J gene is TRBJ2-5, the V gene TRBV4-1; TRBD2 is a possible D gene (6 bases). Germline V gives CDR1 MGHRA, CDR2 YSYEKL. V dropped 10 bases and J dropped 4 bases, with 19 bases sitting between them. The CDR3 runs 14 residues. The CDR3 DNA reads TGCGCCATCGCGCCTGTGACTAGTCGAGAGACCCAGTACTTC. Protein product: CAIAPVTSRETQYF.

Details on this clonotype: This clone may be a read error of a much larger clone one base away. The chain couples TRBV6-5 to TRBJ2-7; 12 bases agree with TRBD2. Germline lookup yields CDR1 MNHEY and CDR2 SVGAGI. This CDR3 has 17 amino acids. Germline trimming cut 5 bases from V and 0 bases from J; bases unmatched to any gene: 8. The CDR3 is CASSKRLAGAPSYEQYF. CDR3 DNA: TGTGCCAGCAGTAAGCGACTAGCGGGAGCCCCCTCCTACGAGCAGTACTTC.

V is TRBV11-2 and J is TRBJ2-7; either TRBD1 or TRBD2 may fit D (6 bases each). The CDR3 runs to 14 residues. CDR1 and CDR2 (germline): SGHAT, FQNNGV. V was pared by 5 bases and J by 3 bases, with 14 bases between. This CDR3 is CASSRSGDNYEQYF. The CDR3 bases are TGTGCCAGCAGCCGTTCGGGGGACAACTACGAGCAGTACTTC. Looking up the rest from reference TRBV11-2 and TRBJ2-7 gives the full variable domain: EAGVAQSPRYKIIEKRQSVAFWCNPISGHATLYWYQQILGQGPKLLIQFQNNGVVDDSQLPKDRFSAERLKGVDSTLKIQPAKLEDSAVYLCASSRSGDNYEQYFGPGTRLTVT.

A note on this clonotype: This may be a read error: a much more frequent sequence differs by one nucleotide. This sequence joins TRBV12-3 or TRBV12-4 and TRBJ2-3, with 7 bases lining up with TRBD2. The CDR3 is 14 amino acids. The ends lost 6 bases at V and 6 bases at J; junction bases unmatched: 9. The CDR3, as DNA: TGTGCCAGCAGGATGGGACTACTACCCGATACGCAGTATTTT. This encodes CASRMGLLPDTQYF.

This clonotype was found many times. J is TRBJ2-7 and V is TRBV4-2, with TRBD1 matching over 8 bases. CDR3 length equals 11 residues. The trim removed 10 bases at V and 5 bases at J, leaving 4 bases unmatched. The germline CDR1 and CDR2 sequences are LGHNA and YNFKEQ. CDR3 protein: CATQGANEQYF. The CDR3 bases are TGTGCCACCCAGGGGGCCAACGAGCAGTACTTC.

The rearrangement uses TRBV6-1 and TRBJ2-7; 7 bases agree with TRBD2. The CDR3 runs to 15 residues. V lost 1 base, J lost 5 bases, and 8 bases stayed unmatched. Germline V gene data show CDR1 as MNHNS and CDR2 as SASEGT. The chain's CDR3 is CASSEGGGRINEQYF. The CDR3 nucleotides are TGTGCCAGCAGTGAAGGCGGCGGGAGAATTAACGAGCAGTACTTC.

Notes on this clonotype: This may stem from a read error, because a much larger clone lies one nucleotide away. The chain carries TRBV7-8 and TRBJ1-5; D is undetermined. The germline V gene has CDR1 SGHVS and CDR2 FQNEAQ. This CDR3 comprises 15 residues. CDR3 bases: TGTGCCAGCAGCTTAGCACCGGAGAGCAATCAGCACCAGCATTTT. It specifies CASSLAPESNQHQHF.

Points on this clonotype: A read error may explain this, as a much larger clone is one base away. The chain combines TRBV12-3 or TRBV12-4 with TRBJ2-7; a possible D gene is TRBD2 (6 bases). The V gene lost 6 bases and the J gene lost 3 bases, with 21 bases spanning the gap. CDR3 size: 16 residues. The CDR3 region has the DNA TGTGCCAGCAGCCTACCCGCGCGGGACTCTCGCTACGAGCAGTACTTC. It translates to CASSLPARDSRYEQYF.

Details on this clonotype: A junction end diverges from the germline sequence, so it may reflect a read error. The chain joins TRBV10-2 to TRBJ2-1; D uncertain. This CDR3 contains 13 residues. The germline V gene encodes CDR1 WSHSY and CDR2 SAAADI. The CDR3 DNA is TGTGCCAGTATTGAGACGGCCTACAATGAGCAGTTCTTC. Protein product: CASIETAYNEQFF.

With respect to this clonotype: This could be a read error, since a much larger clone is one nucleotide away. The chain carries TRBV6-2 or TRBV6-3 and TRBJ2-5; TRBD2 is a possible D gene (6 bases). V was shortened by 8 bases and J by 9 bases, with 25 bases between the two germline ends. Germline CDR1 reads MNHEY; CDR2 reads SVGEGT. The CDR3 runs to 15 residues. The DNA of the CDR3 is TGTGCCAGCGGAACCGGTCTAGTGGGCCGCGGGGCCCAGTACTTC. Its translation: CASGTGLVGRGAQYF.

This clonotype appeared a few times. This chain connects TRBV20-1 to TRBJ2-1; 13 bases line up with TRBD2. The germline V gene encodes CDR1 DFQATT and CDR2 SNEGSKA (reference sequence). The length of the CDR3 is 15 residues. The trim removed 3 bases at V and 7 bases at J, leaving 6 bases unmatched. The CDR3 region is CSARSGLAGMNEQFF. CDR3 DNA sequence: TGCAGTGCTAGGTCGGGACTAGCGGGAATGAATGAGCAGTTCTTC.

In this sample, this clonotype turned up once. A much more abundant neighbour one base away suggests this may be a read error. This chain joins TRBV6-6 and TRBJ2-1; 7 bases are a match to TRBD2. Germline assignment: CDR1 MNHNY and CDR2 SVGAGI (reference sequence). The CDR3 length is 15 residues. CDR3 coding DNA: TGTGCCAACAGTTACGCGGGAGCCCCCTACAATGAGCAGTTCTTC. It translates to CANSYAGAPYNEQFF.

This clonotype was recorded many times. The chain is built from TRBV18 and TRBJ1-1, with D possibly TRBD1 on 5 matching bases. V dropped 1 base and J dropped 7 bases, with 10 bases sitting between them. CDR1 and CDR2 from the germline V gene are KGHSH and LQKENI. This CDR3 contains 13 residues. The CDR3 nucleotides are TGTGCCAGCTCACCACAGGGACTGCATGAAGCTTTCTTT. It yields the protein CASSPQGLHEAFF. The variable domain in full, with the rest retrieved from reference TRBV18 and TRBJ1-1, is NAGVMQNPRHLVRRRGQEARLRCSPMKGHSHVYWYRQLPEEGLKFMVYLQKENIIDESGMPKERFSAEFPKEGPSILRIQQVVRGDSAAYFCASSPQGLHEAFFGQGTRLTVV.